Shown below are 31 T cell receptor beta chains from a single sample sequenced in a study of cytomegalovirus exposure and HLA in healthy donors. The PCR employed 60 Vbeta primers together with 13 Jbeta primers. Some clones are missing from TCRdb's copy, which holds only in-frame ones; the method was immunoSEQ multiplex PCR. The repertoire holds more than 95,000 clones, with approximately 69% as singletons. The specimen was PBMCs. The receptors come from a woman in her fifties or sixties in good health and CMV-seropositive.

A few counts support this clone. CDR3 region: CASSRNRFMNTEAFF. The DNA of the CDR3 is TGTGCCAGCAGCCGAAACAGGTTCATGAACACTGAAGCTTTCTTT. The chain employs TRBV5-8 and TRBJ1-1; D may be TRBD1 (5 bases). Deletions cut 4 bases from V and 0 bases from J, with 13 bases between. The length of the CDR3 is 15 residues. Per germline, CDR1 SGHTS and CDR2 YDEGEE. The full variable domain, completed using reference TRBV5-8 and TRBJ1-1, is EAGVTQSPTHLIKTRGQQATLRCSPISGHTSVYWYQQALGLGLQFLLWYDEGEERNRGNFPPRFSGRQFPNYSSELNVNALELEDSALYLCASSRNRFMNTEAFFGQGTRLTVV.

This clone showed up just once. The chain recombines TRBV9 with TRBJ2-3; 9 positions match TRBD2. V gave up 3 bases and J gave up 3 bases; unmatched junction bases: 5. The germline V gene has CDR1 SGDLS and CDR2 YYNGEE. This CDR3 has 15 residues. CDR3 sequence (DNA): TGTGCCAGCAGCGGGAGACTAGCGGTGACAGATACGCAGTATTTT. Its translation is CASSGRLAVTDTQYF.

This clone has just a few counts. The genes are TRBV5-1 and TRBJ2-1; maybe TRBD1 (5 bases). Germline V gene data show CDR1 as SGHRS and CDR2 as YFSETQ. Trimming removed 0 bases from V and 7 bases from J, with 11 bases in between. The CDR3 is 14 residues long. This chain's CDR3 is CASSLESGWNEQFF. The DNA for the CDR3 is TGCGCCAGCAGCTTGGAATCAGGGTGGAATGAGCAGTTCTTC.

Concerning this clone itself: An end of the junction does not agree with germline; a read error may underlie this. The chain combines TRBV19 with TRBJ2-3, with TRBD1 as a possible D gene (5 bases). The V gene's germline CDR1 is LNHDA and CDR2 SQIVND (reference sequence). This CDR3 is 15 amino acids long. CDR3 protein: CASSLDSQGSDTQYF. For the CDR3, the DNA is TGTGCCAGTAGTTTAGACAGTCAGGGCTCAGATACGCAGTATTTT.

The sample holds a few counts of this clone. The rearrangement uses TRBV18 and TRBJ1-2, with a tentative D call TRBD1 (5 bases). The CDR3 length is 13 residues. CDR1 KGHSH and CDR2 LQKENI come from the germline V gene. V lost 4 bases to trimming and J lost 9 bases, with 15 bases between them. CDR3 in amino acids: CASSLGGVESYTF. CDR3 coding DNA: TGTGCCAGCTCACTCGGGGGGGTAGAAAGCTACACCTTC.

This clone was found once. V gene TRBV9 combines with J gene TRBJ2-7; D call uncertain. The CDR3 has 14 residues. Trimming removed 4 bases at V and 5 bases at J, with 16 bases between. The germline V gene encodes CDR1 SGDLS and CDR2 YYNGEE. CDR3 protein: CASSPRREANEQYF. Here the CDR3 DNA reads TGTGCCAGCAGCCCCCGAAGAGAGGCCAACGAGCAGTACTTC.

This clone was counted a few times. Other DNA sequences in this specimen translate into the identical CDR3. The V call is TRBV9, the J call TRBJ1-1; D unclear. The CDR3 runs 13 residues. Per the germline V gene, CDR1 is SGDLS and CDR2 is YYNGEE. Trimming pared 0 bases from V and 3 bases from J, leaving 6 bases between. The chain's CDR3 is CASSVDRDTEAFF. In nucleotides, the CDR3 is TGTGCCAGCAGCGTAGATCGGGACACTGAAGCTTTCTTT.

This chain links TRBV30 with TRBJ2-7, with D maybe TRBD2 (5 bases). Trimming removed 0 bases from V and 3 bases from J, with 15 bases in between. The CDR3 consists of 15 residues. Germline CDR1 reads GTSNPN; CDR2 reads SVGIG (reference sequence). The CDR3 nucleotides read TGTGCCTGGAGTGTAGCCGGGTTTCGGGGCTACGAGCAGTACTTC. It is translated as CAWSVAGFRGYEQYF.

The genes are TRBV19 and TRBJ2-7; D is possibly TRBD1 (5 bases). CDR3 length equals 13 residues. Per the germline V gene, CDR1 is LNHDA and CDR2 is SQIVND (reference sequence). Trimming left V 4 bases short and J 2 bases short, with 9 bases between. CDR3 in amino acids: CASSSRGTYEQYF. The CDR3 region has the DNA TGTGCCAGTAGTAGTAGGGGAACCTACGAGCAGTACTTC.

The chain is built from TRBV7-8 and TRBJ1-1; 9 bases fit TRBD1. This CDR3 comprises 15 residues. J lost 5 bases, V lost 0 bases, and 4 bases had no gene match. Germline values: CDR1 SGHVS, CDR2 FQNEAQ. CDR3 nucleotide sequence: TGTGCCAGCAGCTTAGCCACAGGGGGCTGGACTGAAGCTTTCTTT. Its protein is CASSLATGGWTEAFF.

In its sample, this clone was seen once. The chain employs TRBV6-1 and TRBJ2-7; 7 positions match TRBD1. The CDR3 length is 15 residues. The germline V gene has CDR1 MNHNS and CDR2 SASEGT. V trimming: 4 bases; J trimming: 5 bases; junction bases outside the gene matches: 11. DNA for the CDR3: TGTGCCAGCAGTGGAGGACAGGTGGAGGCCGACGAGCAGTACTTC. Translated, it gives CASSGGQVEADEQYF.

The chain is built from TRBV27 and TRBJ2-3, with 8 bases identical to TRBD1. J gave up 2 bases and V 3 bases, and 4 bases lay outside the gene matches. There are 15 residues in the CDR3. The V gene's germline CDR1 is MNHEY and CDR2 SMNVEV (reference sequence). The CDR3 protein is CASSFGQGDTDTQYF. The DNA for the CDR3 is TGTGCCAGCAGTTTCGGACAGGGCGACACAGATACGCAGTATTTT.

This clone is a singleton in its sample. The rearrangement joins TRBV29-1 to TRBJ2-4, with 9 bases matching TRBD1. CDR1 SQVTM and CDR2 ANQGSEA come from the germline V gene. Trimming removed 6 bases from V and 3 bases from J; junction bases left unmatched: 6. There are 14 residues in the CDR3. As DNA, the CDR3 is TGCAGCGTCACAGGGGGCGGAGGCAAAAACATTCAGTACTTC. Translated, it gives CSVTGGGGKNIQYF.

J is TRBJ1-5 and V is TRBV27; D gene uncertain. Germline V gene lookup returns CDR1 MNHEY and CDR2 SMNVEV (reference sequence). The CDR3 sequence is 13 residues long. V was cut by 5 bases and J by 5 bases, with 10 bases left in between. The CDR3 DNA is TGTGCCAGCAGTGACCACCAGGATCAGCCCCAGCATTTT. Translating gives CASSDHQDQPQHF.

The CDR3 region has the DNA TGTGCCAGCAGTTCGGCAGGGGCTTACGAGCAGTACTTC. This codes for CASSSAGAYEQYF. V gene TRBV27 combines with J gene TRBJ2-7; D possibly corresponds to TRBD1 (6 bases). The germline CDR1 and CDR2 sequences are MNHEY and SMNVEV (reference sequence). Trimming took off 4 bases at V and 4 bases at J, with 11 bases between the two ends. The CDR3 totals 13 residues.

The V gene is TRBV19, the J gene TRBJ2-1, with D hard to call. This CDR3 region has 14 residues. The ends were cut back, 5 bases at V and 5 bases at J, with 13 bases in the middle. Germline-derived CDR1 and CDR2 are LNHDA and SQIVND (reference sequence). This chain's CDR3 is CASSPRGSNNEQFF. The CDR3, as DNA: TGTGCCAGTAGTCCCCGCGGTTCAAACAATGAGCAGTTCTTC. Full variable domain (remainder filled in from reference TRBV19 and TRBJ2-1): DGGITQSPKYLFRKEGQNVTLSCEQNLNHDAMYWYRQDPGQGLRLIYYSQIVNDFQKGDIAEGYSVSREKKESFPLTVTSAQKNPTAFYLCASSPRGSNNEQFFGPGTRLTVL.

This clone was picked up one time. The J gene is TRBJ2-1, the V gene TRBV27; D might be TRBD1 (6 bases). V lost 0 bases and J 0 bases, leaving 9 bases between the germline ends. The CDR3 runs 16 residues. Germline CDR1 MNHEY, CDR2 SMNVEV (reference sequence). CDR3 nucleotides: TGTGCCAGCAGTTTATCTCGACAGGACTCCTACAATGAGCAGTTCTTC. This encodes CASSLSRQDSYNEQFF.

The chain carries TRBV11-2 and TRBJ1-3; 7 bases agree with TRBD1. V shed 1 base and J 0 bases; nucleotides not matched to a gene: 3. CDR1 and CDR2 (germline): SGHAT, FQNNGV. The CDR3 covers 16 residues. CDR3 nucleotide sequence: TGTGCCAGCAGCTTAGCTAACAGGGGCTCTGGAAACACCATATATTTT. This encodes CASSLANRGSGNTIYF.

This CDR3 reads CASSSQGAGTGELFF. The CDR3 region has the DNA TGCGCCAGCAGCTCCCAGGGGGCAGGGACCGGGGAGCTGTTTTTT. J is TRBJ2-2 and V is TRBV5-1, with 8 bases aligning to TRBD1. The V and J ends lost 3 bases and 5 bases, in that order; junction bases with no gene match: 6. The CDR3 consists of 15 residues. Germline V gives CDR1 SGHRS, CDR2 YFSETQ.

This chain links TRBV6-1 with TRBJ1-1; maybe TRBD1 (5 bases). V shed 8 bases and J shed 7 bases, with 14 bases lying between them. CDR1 is MNHNS and CDR2 is SASEGT in the germline V gene. The CDR3 consists of 12 residues. CDR3 protein: CASSDSLSEAFF. For the CDR3, the DNA is TGTGCCAGCTCCGACAGCCTAAGTGAAGCTTTCTTT.

V and J are TRBV6-5 and TRBJ1-5; no definite D call. Germline V CDR1 and CDR2: MNHEY, SVGAGI. Trimming pared 5 bases from V and 4 bases from J, leaving 9 bases between. The CDR3 sequence is 13 residues long. The CDR3 nucleotides read TGTGCCAGCAGTCGGGGAGGGAATCAGCCCCAGCATTTT. Its protein product is CASSRGGNQPQHF.

The rearrangement links TRBV28 to TRBJ2-7; the D gene is possibly TRBD1 (6 bases). Per germline, CDR1 MDHEN and CDR2 SYDVKM. V dropped 6 bases and J dropped 7 bases, with 10 bases sitting between them. CDR3 length: 11 residues. CDR3 protein: CASSTGWEQYF. In nucleotides, the CDR3 is TGTGCCAGCAGCACAGGGTGGGAGCAGTACTTC.

This sequence joins TRBV5-8 and TRBJ2-2; a weak D match, TRBD1 (6 bases). With 3 bases removed from V and 3 bases from J, the gap between germline ends came to 9 bases. The CDR3 length is 14 residues. Germline V gene data show CDR1 as SGHTS and CDR2 as YDEGEE. CDR3 loop: CASSSGQYTGELFF. CDR3 DNA sequence: TGTGCCAGCAGCTCCGGACAGTACACCGGGGAGCTGTTTTTT.

This chain uses TRBV30 with TRBJ2-5; no reliable D call. Germline V gives CDR1 GTSNPN, CDR2 SVGIG (reference sequence). This CDR3 region has 11 residues. V was pared by 0 bases and J by 4 bases, with 3 bases between. The CDR3 nucleotides are TGTGCCTGGAGTGTACTAGAGACCCAGTACTTC. It codes for CAWSVLETQYF.

The J gene is TRBJ2-1, the V gene TRBV15; 7 bases are a match to TRBD2. CDR3 size: 14 residues. Per the germline V gene, CDR1 is LNHNV and CDR2 is YYDKDF (reference sequence). With V trimmed by 3 bases and J by 7 bases, 6 bases remained unmatched. Written as DNA, the CDR3 is TGTGCCACCAGCAGCCAGCGGGATAGGAATGAGCAGTTCTTC. It codes for CATSSQRDRNEQFF. Full variable domain (missing parts from reference TRBV15 and TRBJ2-1): DAMVIQNPRYQVTQFGKPVTLSCSQTLNHNVMYWYQQKSSQAPKLLFHYYDKDFNNEADTPDNFQSRRPNTSFCFLDIRSPGLGDTAMYLCATSSQRDRNEQFFGPGTRLTVL.

The chain combines TRBV6-1 with TRBJ2-7, with D perhaps TRBD1 (6 bases). The CDR3 length is 14 residues. Germline loops: CDR1 MNHNS, CDR2 SASEGT. V was cut by 6 bases and J by 3 bases, with 15 bases left in between. The CDR3: CASREPGQSYEQYF. CDR3 sequence (DNA): TGTGCCAGCAGAGAACCGGGACAAAGCTACGAGCAGTACTTC.

The chain recombines TRBV10-3 with TRBJ2-7; 7 nucleotides line up with TRBD2. The CDR3 runs to 13 residues. Germline lookup yields CDR1 ENHRY and CDR2 SYGVKD. Trimming at V came to 10 bases and at J to 2 bases, leaving 8 bases not matched to a gene. The CDR3 sequence is CASRGGTTYEQYF. In DNA form, the CDR3 reads TGTGCCAGCCGTGGTGGGACTACCTACGAGCAGTACTTC.

The chain combines TRBV11-1 with TRBJ2-3; 7 nucleotides line up with TRBD2. The CDR3 totals 18 residues. The V segment lost 5 bases and the J segment 3 bases; nucleotides outside the gene matches: 17. Germline V lookup: CDR1 SGHAT, CDR2 FQDESV (reference sequence). The CDR3 coding sequence is TGTGCCAGCAGCCTAAAGGGAGGGCGGGTCACCGGGACAGATACGCAGTATTTT. Its translation: CASSLKGGRVTGTDTQYF.

V gene TRBV18 combines with J gene TRBJ1-2; D may be TRBD1 (6 bases). Germline lookup yields CDR1 KGHSH and CDR2 LQKENI. The CDR3 has 13 residues. Trimming pared 0 bases from V and 7 bases from J, leaving 9 bases between. CDR3 nucleotides: TGTGCCAGCTCACCACCGGGGGGGCGTGGCTACACCTTC. Translating it yields CASSPPGGRGYTF.

The chain has TRBV5-4 and TRBJ1-4; D may be TRBD1 (6 bases). Per the germline V gene, CDR1 is SGHNT and CDR2 is YYREEE (reference sequence). Trimming shortened V by 4 bases and J by 0 bases, and 13 bases separated the two germline ends. The CDR3 loop spans 16 amino acids. CDR3 loop: CASSMGGGTTNEKLFF. The CDR3 nucleotides read TGTGCCAGCAGCATGGGTGGGGGCACAACTAATGAAAAACTGTTTTTT. Drawing the rest from reference TRBV5-4 and TRBJ1-4, the complete variable domain is ETGVTQSPTHLIKTRGQQVTLRCSSQSGHNTVSWYQQALGQGPQFIFQYYREEENGRGNFPPRFSGLQFPNYSSELNVNALELDDSALYLCASSMGGGTTNEKLFFGSGTQLSVL.

The rearrangement uses TRBV6-4 and TRBJ2-6; tentative D call: TRBD1 (5 bases). Germline V lookup: CDR1 MRHNA, CDR2 SNTAGT. There are 17 residues in the CDR3. Trimming took off 6 bases at V and 0 bases at J, with 15 bases between the two ends. CDR3 protein: CASRGHDRASGANVLTF. CDR3 bases: TGTGCCAGCAGAGGACACGACCGCGCCTCTGGGGCCAACGTCCTGACTTTC.